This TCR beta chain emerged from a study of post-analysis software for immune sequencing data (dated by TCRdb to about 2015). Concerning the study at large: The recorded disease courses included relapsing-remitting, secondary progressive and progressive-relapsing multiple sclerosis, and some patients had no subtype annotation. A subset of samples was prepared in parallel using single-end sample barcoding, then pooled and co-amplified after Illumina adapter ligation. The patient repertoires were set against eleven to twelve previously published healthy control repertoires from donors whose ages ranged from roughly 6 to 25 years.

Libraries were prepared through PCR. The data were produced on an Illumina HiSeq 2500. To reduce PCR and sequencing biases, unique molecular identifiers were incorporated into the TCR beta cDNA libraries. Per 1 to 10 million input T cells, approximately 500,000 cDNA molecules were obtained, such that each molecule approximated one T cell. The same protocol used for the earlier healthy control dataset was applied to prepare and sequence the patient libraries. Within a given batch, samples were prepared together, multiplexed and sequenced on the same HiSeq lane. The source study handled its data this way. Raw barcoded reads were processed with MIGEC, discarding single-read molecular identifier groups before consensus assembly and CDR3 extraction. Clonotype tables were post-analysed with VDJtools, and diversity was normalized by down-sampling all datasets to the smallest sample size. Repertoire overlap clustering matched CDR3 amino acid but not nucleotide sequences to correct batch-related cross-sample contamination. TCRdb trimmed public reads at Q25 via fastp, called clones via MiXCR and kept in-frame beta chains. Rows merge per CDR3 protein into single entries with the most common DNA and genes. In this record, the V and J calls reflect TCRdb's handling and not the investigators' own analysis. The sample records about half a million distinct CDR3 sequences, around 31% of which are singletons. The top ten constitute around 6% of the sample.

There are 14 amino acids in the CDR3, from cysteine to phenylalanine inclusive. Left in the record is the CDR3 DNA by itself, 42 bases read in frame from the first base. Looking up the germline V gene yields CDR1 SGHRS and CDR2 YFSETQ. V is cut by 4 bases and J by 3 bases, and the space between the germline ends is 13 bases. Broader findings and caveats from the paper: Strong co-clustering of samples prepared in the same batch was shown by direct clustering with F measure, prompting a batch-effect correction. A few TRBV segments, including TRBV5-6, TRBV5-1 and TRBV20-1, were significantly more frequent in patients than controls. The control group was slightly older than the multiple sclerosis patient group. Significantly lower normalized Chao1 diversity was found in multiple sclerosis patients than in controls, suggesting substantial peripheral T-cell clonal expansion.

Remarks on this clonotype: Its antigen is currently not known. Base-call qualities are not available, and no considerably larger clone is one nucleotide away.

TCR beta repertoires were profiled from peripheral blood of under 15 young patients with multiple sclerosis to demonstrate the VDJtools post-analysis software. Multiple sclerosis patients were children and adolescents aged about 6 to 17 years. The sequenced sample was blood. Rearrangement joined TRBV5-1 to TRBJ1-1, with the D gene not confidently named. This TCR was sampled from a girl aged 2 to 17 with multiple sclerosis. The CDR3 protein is CASSERTGYTEAFF. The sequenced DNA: TGCGCCAGCAGCGAACGGACGGGATACACTGAAGCTTTCTTT.